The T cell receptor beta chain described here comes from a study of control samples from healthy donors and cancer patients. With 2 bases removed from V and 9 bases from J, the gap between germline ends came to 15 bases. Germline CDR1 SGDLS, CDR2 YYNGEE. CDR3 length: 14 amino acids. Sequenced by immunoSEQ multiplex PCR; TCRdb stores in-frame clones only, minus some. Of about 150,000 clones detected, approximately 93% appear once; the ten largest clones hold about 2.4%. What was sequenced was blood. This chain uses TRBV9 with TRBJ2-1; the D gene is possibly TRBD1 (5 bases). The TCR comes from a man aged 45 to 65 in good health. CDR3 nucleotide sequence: TGTGCCAGCAGCGTGGGTGGGGCGCAAAGTGAGCAGTTCTTC. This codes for CASSVGGAQSEQFF. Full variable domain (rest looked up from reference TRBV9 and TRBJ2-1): DSGVTQTPKHLITATGQRVTLRCSPRSGDLSVYWYQQSLDQGLQFLIQYYNGEERAKGNILERFSAQQFPDLHSELNLSSLELGDSALYFCASSVGGAQSEQFFGPGTRLTVL.